A selection of T cell receptor beta chains follows, all from one sample in a study of cytomegalovirus exposure and HLA in healthy donors. TCRdb's copy holds only in-frame clones and misses some; the assay was immunoSEQ multiplex PCR. The data hold under 400,000 clones, with 86% observed a single time. Specimen: PBMCs. Source of these receptors: a woman aged 18-29 years in good health and CMV-seronegative. CDR3s include the opening cysteine and the closing phenylalanine or tryptophan. D genes are given only for firm matches. Not every row has a clone size; where given, it reads once, few, many or a size class.

d_call,v_call,clone_size,j_call,cdr3_aa,cdr3_nt
TRBD1,TRBV10-3,NA,TRBJ1-1,CAISRDSDTEAFF,TGTGCCATCAGCCGGGACAGTGACACTGAAGCTTTCTTT
NA,TRBV28,NA,TRBJ2-7,CASSLLRREQYF,TGTGCCAGCAGTTTACTTCGGAGGGAGCAGTACTTC
NA,TRBV4-2,NA,TRBJ1-2,CASSSDSRGYTF,TGTGCCAGCAGCTCCGACAGTCGTGGCTACACCTTC
NA,TRBV2,many,TRBJ1-6,CATRIGDNSPLHF,TGTGCCACCCGGATAGGAGATAATTCACCCCTCCACTTT
TRBD1,TRBV7-9,once,TRBJ1-1,CASRPSPTGPTSAEAFF,TGTGCCAGCAGACCGTCACCGACAGGGCCGACTTCGGCTGAAGCTTTCTTT
TRBD1,TRBV27,NA,TRBJ1-3,CASTLPPLDRAQVNTIYF,TGTGCCAGCACCCTACCTCCTCTGGACAGGGCACAAGTAAACACCATATATTTT
TRBD2,TRBV2,NA,TRBJ2-7,CASLGLAGTYEQYF,TGTGCCAGTCTTGGACTAGCGGGAACCTACGAGCAGTACTTC
NA,TRBV18,NA,TRBJ1-1,CASSPGSGVTEAFF,TGTGCCAGCTCACCAGGATCCGGGGTCACTGAAGCTTTCTTT
NA,TRBV4-2,NA,TRBJ2-1,CASSQGLSEQFF,TGTGCCAGCAGCCAAGGGTTGAGTGAGCAGTTCTTC
TRBD2,TRBV5-4,NA,TRBJ2-3,CASSLGTSGWGADTQYF,TGTGCCAGCAGCTTGGGGACTAGCGGCTGGGGGGCAGATACGCAGTATTTT
TRBD2,TRBV6-5,NA,TRBJ2-4,CATRPGGGNIQYF,TGTGCCACTCGGCCCGGGGGAGGGAACATTCAGTACTTC
NA,TRBV19,NA,TRBJ2-7,CASSIGRLDYEQYF,TGTGCCAGTAGTATAGGACGGCTAGATTACGAGCAGTACTTC
NA,TRBV9,NA,TRBJ2-6,CASSVLSGANVLTF,TGTGCCAGCAGCGTCCTATCTGGGGCCAACGTCCTGACTTTC
NA,TRBV5-1,NA,TRBJ1-1,CASSLAGVGNTEAFF,TGCGCCAGCAGCTTGGCCGGGGTAGGGAACACTGAAGCTTTCTTT
TRBD1,TRBV6-4,few,TRBJ2-7,CVKPGTGPYEQYF,TGTGTCAAACCGGGGACAGGGCCCTACGAGCAGTACTTC
NA,TRBV2,NA,TRBJ2-3,CASKFVRGGPFF,TGTGCCAGCAAGTTTGTCAGGGGTGGGCCATTCTTT
NA,TRBV7-7,few,TRBJ2-7,CASSPLDPGQEQYF,TGTGCCAGCAGCCCCCTGGACCCCGGACAGGAGCAGTACTTC
NA,TRBV19,NA,TRBJ2-5,CASSDLRETQYF,TGTGCCAGTAGTGACTTACGAGAGACCCAGTACTTC
TRBD1,TRBV7-2,NA,TRBJ1-4,CASSDTWTGNEKLFF,TGTGCCAGCAGCGATACATGGACAGGGAATGAAAAACTGTTTTTT
TRBD1,TRBV18,NA,TRBJ1-2,CASSPGQGSYGYTF,TGTGCCAGCTCACCAGGACAGGGCAGCTATGGCTACACCTTC
NA,TRBV19,few,TRBJ1-4,CASSIKGVDEKLFF,TGTGCCAGTAGTATCAAGGGAGTAGATGAAAAACTGTTTTTT
NA,TRBV30,NA,TRBJ2-4,CASQGGGGNEEYF,TGTGCCTCCCAGGGGGGTGGGGGCAACGAGGAGTACTTC
TRBD1,TRBV6-5,once,TRBJ1-1,CASSFRQGTEAFF,TGTGCCAGCAGTTTCCGACAGGGAACTGAAGCTTTCTTT
NA,TRBV28,NA,TRBJ1-1,CASQGIGEAFF,TGTGCCTCCCAGGGTATTGGTGAAGCTTTCTTT
NA,TRBV5-1,NA,TRBJ1-1,CASSLWQLNTEAFF,TGCGCCAGCAGCTTGTGGCAATTGAACACTGAAGCTTTCTTT
NA,TRBV9,NA,TRBJ2-3,CASSVGSRDTDTQYF,TGTGCCAGCAGCGTAGGTAGCAGAGACACAGATACGCAGTATTTT
NA,TRBV5-6,NA,TRBJ1-6,CASSFSGLHSPLHF,TGTGCCAGCAGCTTTTCAGGTTTACATTCACCCCTCCACTTT
TRBD1,TRBV30,NA,TRBJ2-2,CAFPTGGYYTGELFF,TGTGCCTTTCCGACAGGGGGCTATTACACCGGGGAGCTGTTTTTT
TRBD1,TRBV4-1,few,TRBJ1-5,CASSQEGTGLQPQHF,TGCGCCAGCAGCCAGGAAGGGACAGGGCTTCAGCCCCAGCATTTT
NA,TRBV30,NA,TRBJ1-2,CAWSVGQNYGYTF,TGTGCCTGGAGTGTTGGACAGAACTATGGCTACACCTTC
NA,TRBV27,few,TRBJ2-7,CASRRDESGEQYF,TGTGCCAGCAGGCGGGACGAATCGGGCGAGCAGTACTTC
TRBD1,TRBV19,once,TRBJ1-1,CASSITRTGLTEAFF,TGTGCCAGTAGTATAACGAGGACAGGTCTGACTGAAGCTTTCTTT
TRBD1,TRBV5-6,NA,TRBJ1-2,CASSPDRPYGYTF,TGTGCCAGCAGCCCGGACAGGCCTTATGGCTACACCTTC
NA,TRBV29-1,once,TRBJ2-3,CSVEWWGVDTQYF,TGCAGCGTTGAGTGGTGGGGGGTCGATACGCAGTATTTT
NA,TRBV28,NA,TRBJ2-7,CASSGPEWGLRGEQYF,TGTGCCAGCAGCGGCCCTGAGTGGGGGCTCCGGGGCGAGCAGTACTTC
NA,TRBV6-6,NA,TRBJ1-3,CASSYHSPNSGNTIYF,TGTGCCAGCAGTTACCACAGCCCGAACTCTGGAAACACCATATATTTT
NA,TRBV11-2,NA,TRBJ2-7,CASSLGGMGYEQYF,TGTGCCAGCAGCTTAGGAGGGATGGGCTACGAGCAGTACTTC
NA,TRBV6-6,NA,TRBJ1-1,CASSYSWEGNTEAFF,TGTGCCAGCAGTTACTCGTGGGAGGGGAACACTGAAGCTTTCTTT
NA,TRBV4-1,NA,TRBJ2-2,CASSLTLNTGELFF,TGCGCCAGCAGCCTGACATTGAACACCGGGGAGCTGTTTTTT